Following are 18 T cell receptor beta chains from one sample sequenced in a study of tumor-infiltrating lymphocytes in primary liver carcinoma. For blood RNA, unsorted whole blood served as the source, and germline DNA was extracted too. A constant-region primer primed TCR beta cDNA synthesis from 500 ng of total RNA. Each TCR beta library was derived from three nested multiplex PCR rounds that employed slightly modified ARM-PCR. The study ran its first two PCR rounds for roughly 9 cycles each, using TRBV1-TRBV30 forward primers and a C-beta reverse primer. TCRdb passed the multiplex PCR reads through MiXCR, listing each CDR3 protein once. This sample has 300,000 to 400,000 distinct CDR3 sequences, with 50% to 70% found just once. The sample was peripheral blood. These TCRs come from a man aged 35 to 55 with primary liver carcinoma and hepatitis B virus infection.

The V and J genes are TRBV5-1 and TRBJ2-3; 8 bases fit TRBD1. This CDR3 is built from 14 residues. With 4 bases clipped from V and 3 bases from J, the junction kept 4 bases outside the gene matches. Germline loops: CDR1 SGHRS, CDR2 YFSETQ. The CDR3 DNA reads TGCGCCAGCAGCGGGGGACAGGCGACAGATACGCAGTATTTT. Translated, it gives CASSGGQATDTQYF. The full variable domain, with the rest looked up from reference TRBV5-1 and TRBJ2-3, is KAGVTQTPRYLIKTRGQQVTLSCSPISGHRSVSWYQQTPGQGLQFLFEYFSETQRNKGNFPGRFSGRQFSNSRSEMNVSTLELGDSALYLCASSGGQATDTQYFGPGTRLTVL.

This clonotype was seen many times. The V call is TRBV6-1, the J call TRBJ2-7, with 8 positions matching TRBD1. The CDR3 runs 13 residues. Germline CDR1 MNHNS, CDR2 SASEGT. Unmatched junction bases numbered 6, after V lost 6 bases and J lost 5 bases. The CDR3 DNA is TGTGCCAGCAGAAATAACAGGGGGGACGAGCAGTACTTC. Translating gives CASRNNRGDEQYF.

This clonotype has a handful of counts. The chain couples TRBV7-8 to TRBJ2-3; TRBD2 might be the D (6 bases). This CDR3 is built from 16 residues. Trimming stripped 2 bases from V and 4 bases from J, with 16 bases between. CDR1 and CDR2 from the germline V gene are SGHVS and FQNEAQ. The CDR3 DNA reads as TGTGCCAGCAGCTTATCTCGGTCTAGCGAGGCAGATACGCAGTATTTT. Amino acid sequence: CASSLSRSSEADTQYF.

The genes are TRBV5-5 and TRBJ2-5, with TRBD2 identical over 7 bases. Germline lookup yields CDR1 SGHKS and CDR2 YYEKEE (reference sequence). After removal of 7 bases from V and 6 bases from J, the junction contained 12 bases not matched to a gene. The CDR3 is 14 residues long. The CDR3 region is CASRPEWGGKTQYF. The CDR3 nucleotides are TGTGCCAGCCGTCCCGAATGGGGAGGGAAGACCCAGTACTTC.

Worth noting for this clonotype: Its ends do not fully match the called genes, so a read error is possible. J is TRBJ2-7 and V is TRBV29-1, with 9 bases fitting TRBD2. CDR3 size: 16 residues. CDR1 SQVTM and CDR2 ANQGSEA come from the germline V gene. The CDR3 bases are TGCGGCGTCATGACATCTGGGACTAGCACTCCCTACGAGCAGTACTTC. The encoded protein is CGVMTSGTSTPYEQYF.

About this clonotype: A much larger clone is a single base away; this may be a read error. The V gene is TRBV5-1, the J gene TRBJ2-7; TRBD1 or TRBD2 may be the D gene (6 bases each). In germline, CDR1 is SGHRS, CDR2 YFSETQ. Trimming pared 4 bases from V and 5 bases from J, leaving 16 bases between. This CDR3 has 14 residues. CDR3 sequence (DNA): TGCGCCAGCAGCGCGGGACATGGGGACGACGAGCAGTACTTC. As protein: CASSAGHGDDEQYF.

For this clonotype: It may be a read error: a sequence one base away is much more abundant. Because it lacks the conserved phenylalanine or tryptophan at the end, this CDR3 is likely a read error. The rearrangement joins TRBV6-5 to TRBJ1-1, with TRBD1 matching 7 bases. Germline V gene data show CDR1 as MNHEY and CDR2 as SVGAGI. Trimming cost V 3 bases and J 3 bases; bases outside gene matches: 7. The CDR3 loop spans 15 amino acids. The CDR3: CASSYNRGMDTEAFL. The CDR3 region has the DNA TGTGCCAGCAGTTATAACAGGGGTATGGACACTGAAGCTTTCTTA.

Of note for this clonotype: At one end the junction does not follow the germline gene, possibly because of a read error. The V gene is TRBV11-2, the J gene TRBJ2-3, with D uncertain. Germline V CDR1 and CDR2: SGHAT, FQNNGV. CDR3 length: 16 amino acids. The CDR3 region has the DNA TGTGCCGGCAGCAGAAGAAGTACAGTTAACACAGATACGCAGTATTTT. It is translated as CAGSRRSTVNTDTQYF.

Points on this clonotype: This CDR3 is missing its conserved last phenylalanine or tryptophan, likely due to a read error. The chain links TRBV11-1 to TRBJ2-1; tentative D call: TRBD2 (5 bases). The CDR3 sequence is 15 residues long. Germline CDR1 reads SGHAT; CDR2 reads FQDESV (reference sequence). Written as DNA, the CDR3 is TGCACCAGCAGCGACTCTAGCTCATCCTACAATGAGCAGTTCTCC. Its protein is CTSSDSSSSYNEQFS.

Turning to this clonotype: Possible read error: a much larger clone is one base away. This sequence joins TRBV7-9 and TRBJ2-7; 12 bases fit TRBD2. The CDR3 runs 14 residues. CDR1 SEHNR and CDR2 FQNEAQ come from the germline V gene (reference sequence). This CDR3 reads CASVPGLAGDERYF. Here the CDR3 DNA reads TGTGCCAGCGTACCGGGACTAGCGGGCGACGAGCGGTACTTC.

In the case of this clonotype: One base away lies a much larger clone, so this may be a sequencing read error. V and J are TRBV12-3 or TRBV12-4 and TRBJ1-2; D remains unclear. The CDR3 has 12 residues. V lost 3 bases and J lost 1, with 3 bases in between. The CDR3 is CASSFHNYGYTF. The CDR3 coding sequence is TGTGCCAGCAGTTTCCATAACTATGGCTACACCTTC.

This clonotype was detected ten times or more. This chain's CDR3 is CASSYSLDEQFF. The CDR3 bases are TGTGCCAGCAGTTACTCGTTGGATGAGCAGTTCTTC. The gene calls are TRBV6-6 and TRBJ2-1, with D unresolved. This CDR3 is 12 amino acids long. Per the germline V gene, CDR1 is MNHNY and CDR2 is SVGAGI (reference sequence). V lost 0 bases to trimming and J lost 8 bases, with 5 bases between them.

This clonotype was detected only once. This is likely a read error, given that the CDR3 carries no conserved phenylalanine or tryptophan at its end. The J gene is TRBJ2-1, the V gene TRBV28; TRBD2 agrees at 9 bases. Germline trimming cut 6 bases from V and 3 bases from J; bases unmatched to any gene: 12. CDR3 size: 17 residues. CDR1 and CDR2 from the germline V gene are MDHEN and SYDVKM. The CDR3 here is CASSPPHAGGYYNEQFL. Written as DNA, the CDR3 is TGTGCCAGCAGCCCACCCCATGCGGGAGGGTACTACAATGAGCAGTTCTTA.

The sample holds many counts of this clonotype. The rearrangement links TRBV29-1 to TRBJ1-1; D unclear. Trimming shortened V by 7 bases and J by 4 bases, and 19 bases separated the two germline ends. Per germline, CDR1 SQVTM and CDR2 ANQGSEA. This CDR3 has 14 amino acids. CDR3 bases: TGCAGCGGGAGAGAGGTCGGAGAATTCACTGAAGCTTTCTTT. Translated, it gives CSGREVGEFTEAFF. Combining the CDR3 with reference TRBV29-1 and TRBJ1-1 gives the whole variable domain SAVISQKPSRDICQRGTSLTIQCQVDSQVTMMFWYRQQPGQSLTLIATANQGSEATYESGFVIDKFPISRPNLTFSTLTVSNMSPEDSSIYLCSGREVGEFTEAFFGQGTRLTVV.

Comments on this clonotype: Mismatch with germline at one junction end may stem from a read error. The chain links TRBV5-6 to TRBJ2-2, with D possibly matching TRBD1 (5 bases). The CDR3 has 15 amino acids. From germline, CDR1 is SGHDT and CDR2 YYEEEE. CDR3 in DNA: TGTACCAGCAGCGATACCGGACAAAACACCGGGGAGCTGTTTTTT. This codes for CTSSDTGQNTGELFF.

On this clonotype itself: One end of the junction varies from germline; a read error may be responsible. J is TRBJ2-2 and V is TRBV11-3; 7 nucleotides match TRBD2. The CDR3 is 16 residues long. From germline, CDR1 is SGHNT and CDR2 YENEEA. The CDR3 DNA sequence: TGTGCCAGTAGCCCCCGGGGCGGGAGCGGGACCGGGAAGCTGTTTTTT. Residues: CASSPRGGSGTGKLFF. Filled out from reference TRBV11-3 and TRBJ2-2, the complete variable domain reads EAGVVQSPRYKIIEKKQPVAFWCNPISGHNTLYWYLQNLGQGPELLIRYENEEAVDDSQLPKDRFSAERLKGVDSTLKIQPAELGDSAVYLCASSPRGGSGTGKLFFGEGSRLTVL.

The rearrangement joins TRBV28 to TRBJ2-1; 11 bases match TRBD2. Germline loops: CDR1 MDHEN, CDR2 SYDVKM. This CDR3 spans 18 amino acids. The V segment lost 6 bases and the J segment 5 bases; nucleotides outside the gene matches: 15. DNA of the CDR3: TGTGCCAGCAGCTTGAAAGTGGGGACTAGCGGTCTAGACAATGAGCAGTTCTTC. It is translated as CASSLKVGTSGLDNEQFF.

To note about this clonotype: One end of the junction is discordant with germline, which a read error may explain. This sequence joins TRBV4-2 and TRBJ2-7; D gene unclear. There are 15 residues in the CDR3. The V gene's germline CDR1 is LGHNA and CDR2 YNFKEQ. The CDR3, as DNA: TGTGCCAGCACCCAAGCATGGCGCGGATTCTACGAGCAGTACTTC. It translates to CASTQAWRGFYEQYF.